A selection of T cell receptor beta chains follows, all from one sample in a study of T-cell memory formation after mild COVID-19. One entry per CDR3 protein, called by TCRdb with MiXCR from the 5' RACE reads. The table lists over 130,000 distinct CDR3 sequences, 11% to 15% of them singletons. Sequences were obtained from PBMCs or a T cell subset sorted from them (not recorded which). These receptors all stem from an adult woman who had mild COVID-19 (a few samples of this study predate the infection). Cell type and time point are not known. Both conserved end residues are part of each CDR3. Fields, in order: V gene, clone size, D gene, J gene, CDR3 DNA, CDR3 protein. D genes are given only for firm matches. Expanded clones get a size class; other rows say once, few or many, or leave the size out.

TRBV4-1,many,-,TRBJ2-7,TGCGCCAGCAGCCAAGATCCAGAGTTCGGACAGAGGAGGCAGTACTTC,CASSQDPEFGQRRQYF
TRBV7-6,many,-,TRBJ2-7,TGTGCCAGCAGCTTAGCGACAGGCTCCTACGAGCAGTACTTC,CASSLATGSYEQYF
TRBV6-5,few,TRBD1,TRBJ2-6,TGTGCCAGCAGTTACGGGTGGCAGGGGGCGGCGGGGGCCAACGTCCTGACTTTC,CASSYGWQGAAGANVLTF
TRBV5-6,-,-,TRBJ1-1,TGTGCCAGCAGCCGGAGCTGGGGGATGAACACTGAAGCTTTCTTT,CASSRSWGMNTEAFF
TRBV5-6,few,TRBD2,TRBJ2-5,TGTGCCAGCAGCAAAATTTCACTAGCGGAGCAAGAGACCCAGTACTTC,CASSKISLAEQETQYF
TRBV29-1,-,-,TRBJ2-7,TGCAGCGTTGATTTCGACGGAGCTTACGAGCAGTACTTC,CSVDFDGAYEQYF
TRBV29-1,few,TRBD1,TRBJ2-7,TGCAGCGTTGATGTCCTGGGACAGAAGGACTACGAGCAGTACTTC,CSVDVLGQKDYEQYF
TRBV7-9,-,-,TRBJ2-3,TGTGCCAGCAGCCCGGGGGGCGCTAGCACAGATACGCAGTATTTT,CASSPGGASTDTQYF
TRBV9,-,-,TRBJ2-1,TGTGCCAGCGGGCGTAGCAAACAGGGCTCGGGAAATGAGCAGTTCTTC,CASGRSKQGSGNEQFF
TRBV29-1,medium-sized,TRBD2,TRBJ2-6,TGCAGCGCATCTAGCGGCGAAGTATCTGGGGCCAACGTCCTGACTTTC,CSASSGEVSGANVLTF
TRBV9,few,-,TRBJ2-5,TGTGCCAGCAGCGTAGCGTCCAGGGAAGAGACCCAGTACTTC,CASSVASREETQYF
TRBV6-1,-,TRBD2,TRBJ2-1,TGTGCCAGCAGGGGGGGGACCGCGCCTGAGCAGTTCTTC,CASRGGTAPEQFF
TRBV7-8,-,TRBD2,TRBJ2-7,TGTGCCAGCAGCTTAGACCTCAGGACTAGCGGGAGGACGGAATGTCGGGAGCAGTACTTC,CASSLDLRTSGRTECREQYF
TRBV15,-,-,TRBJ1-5,TGTGCCACCAGCAGAGACAGGAGCTATCAGCCCCAGCATTTT,CATSRDRSYQPQHF
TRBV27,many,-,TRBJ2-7,TGTGCCAGCAGTTTATCTGGACGAAACTACGAGCAGTACTTC,CASSLSGRNYEQYF
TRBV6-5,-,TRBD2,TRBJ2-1,TGTGCCAGCAGTTACCCTGGCGGTTCGACAGCGGGGGGTCACAATGAGCAGTTCTTC,CASSYPGGSTAGGHNEQFF
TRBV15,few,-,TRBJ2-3,TGTGCCACCAGCAGAGATGGGCATCGAGCCTCCCCCACAGATACGCAGTATTTT,CATSRDGHRASPTDTQYF
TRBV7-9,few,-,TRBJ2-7,TGTGCCAGCAGCTTCGCGTCCGGGGGCTACGAGCAGTACTTC,CASSFASGGYEQYF
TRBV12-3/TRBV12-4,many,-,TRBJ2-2,TGTGCCAGCAGTTTAACAGGTTGGACCGGGGAGCTGTTTTTT,CASSLTGWTGELFF
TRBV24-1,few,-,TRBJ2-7,TGTGCCACCAGGAGGGGTTACGAGCAGTACTTC,CATRRGYEQYF
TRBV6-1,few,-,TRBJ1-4,TGTGCCAGCAGTGAATCGGCAGCAGCAGAATGGCAGGAAAAACTGTTTTTT,CASSESAAAEWQEKLFF
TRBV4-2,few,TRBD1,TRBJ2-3,TGTGCCAGCAGCCAAGAAGATTGGCAGGGGGCCACAGATACGCAGTATTTT,CASSQEDWQGATDTQYF
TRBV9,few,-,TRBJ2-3,TGTGCCAGCAGCGGAAGCAGAGGGCCCCTCATGCAGTATTTT,CASSGSRGPLMQYF
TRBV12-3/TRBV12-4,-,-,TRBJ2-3,TGTGCCAGCAGTTTAGCGGGATGGGGAGATACGCAGTATTTT,CASSLAGWGDTQYF
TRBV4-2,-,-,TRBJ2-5,TGTGCCAGCAGCCAAGATTGGCCACACCAAGAGACCCAGTACTTC,CASSQDWPHQETQYF
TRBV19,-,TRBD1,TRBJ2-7,TGTGCCAGTAGTATTGGACAGGGGAATATCTACGAGCAGTACTTC,CASSIGQGNIYEQYF